The 21 T cell receptor beta chains listed next were all sequenced from one sample in a study of human T cells and chemical hapten exposure. Time point: patch test 3, about 24 weeks after DPC sensitization. This sample's treatment: therapeutic diphenylcyclopropenone sensitization with weekly scalp DPC. TCRdb reprocessed the RACE reads via MiXCR and lists one record per CDR3 protein. Among about 190,000 distinct CDR3 sequences listed, roughly a quarter were seen once. Sample: whole blood, taken in connection with sensitization to the hapten diphenylcyclopropenone (DPC). These receptors were collected from a woman between 40 and 50 years old with alopecia areata. Some clones in this sample may be carry-over from other donors' samples.

V is TRBV10-3 and J is TRBJ2-7; weak D call: TRBD1 (7 bases). The CDR3 contains 14 residues. V was clipped by 7 bases and J by 6 bases, with 19 bases between them. Germline V gene data show CDR1 as ENHRY and CDR2 as SYGVKD. As DNA, the CDR3 is TGTGCCATCAAAAGGCAGGGCAGGGGGGCCGAGCAGTACTTC. Its protein product is CAIKRQGRGAEQYF.

The chain is built from TRBV10-3 and TRBJ2-5; D gene uncertain. V gave up 7 bases and J gave up 5 bases, with 14 bases separating them. The V gene's germline CDR1 is ENHRY and CDR2 SYGVKD. The CDR3 totals 13 residues. CDR3 residues: CAINIDQGETQYF. DNA for the CDR3: TGTGCCATCAATATAGACCAAGGGGAGACCCAGTACTTC.

The CDR3 region has the DNA TGCAGCGTTGAGGGGGTGGAGGGTAATGAAAAACTGTTTTTT. Protein: CSVEGVEGNEKLFF. V usage is TRBV29-1 and J usage is TRBJ1-4; possibly TRBD1 for D (5 bases). Germline V CDR1 and CDR2: SQVTM, ANQGSEA. CDR3 length: 14 amino acids. The V end was cut by 3 bases, the J end by 4 bases, with 12 bases between. Combining the CDR3 with reference TRBV29-1 and TRBJ1-4 gives the whole variable domain SAVISQKPSRDICQRGTSLTIQCQVDSQVTMMFWYRQQPGQSLTLIATANQGSEATYESGFVIDKFPISRPNLTFSTLTVSNMSPEDSSIYLCSVEGVEGNEKLFFGSGTQLSVL.

The chain is built from TRBV9 and TRBJ1-1; D is undetermined. Deletions cut 0 bases from V and 1 base from J, with 4 bases between. This CDR3 has 13 amino acids. CDR1 is SGDLS and CDR2 is YYNGEE in the germline V gene. Here the CDR3 reads CASSVGTNTEAFF. The CDR3 DNA reads as TGTGCCAGCAGCGTAGGCACGAACACTGAAGCTTTCTTT.

The V call is TRBV2, the J call TRBJ1-1; D is ambiguous. Trimming pared 4 bases from V and 4 bases from J, leaving 13 bases between. In germline, CDR1 is SNHLY, CDR2 FYNNEI. There are 14 residues in the CDR3. The DNA for the CDR3 is TGTGCCAGCAGTGTTGAGCGACAAGTCACTGAAGCTTTCTTT. As protein: CASSVERQVTEAFF.

The chain combines TRBV20-1 with TRBJ1-6, with D unresolved. Trimming cost V 1 base and J 7 bases, with 17 bases left between them. Germline V gene lookup returns CDR1 DFQATT and CDR2 SNEGSKA (reference sequence). CDR3 length: 16 amino acids. CDR3 in DNA: TGCAGTGCTAGAGGTTTACGGGATCGATTAAATTCACCCCTCCACTTT. Protein: CSARGLRDRLNSPLHF.

The table lists this clonotype with a few counts. The chain has TRBV5-1 and TRBJ2-7; 8 positions agree with TRBD1. J lost 3 bases, V lost 2 bases, and 4 bases had no gene match. There are 14 residues in the CDR3. Germline CDR1 SGHRS, CDR2 YFSETQ. CDR3 loop: CASSLGDRIYEQYF. The CDR3, as DNA: TGCGCCAGCAGCTTAGGGGACAGGATCTACGAGCAGTACTTC.

This clonotype was detected a few times. This rearrangement joins TRBV4-3 to TRBJ2-5; the match to TRBD1 covers 9 bases. Trimming cost V 7 bases and J 4 bases; bases outside gene matches: 10. In germline, CDR1 is LGHNA, CDR2 YSLEER. This CDR3 is 15 amino acids long. The CDR3 region is CASNAGDRERETQYF. CDR3 sequence (DNA): TGCGCCAGCAACGCGGGGGACAGGGAGCGAGAGACCCAGTACTTC.

The sample holds a few counts of this clonotype. The chain carries TRBV7-8 and TRBJ2-3, with D hard to call. Deletions cut 5 bases from V and 1 base from J, with 10 bases between. CDR1 and CDR2 (germline): SGHVS, FQNEAQ. The CDR3 extends over 14 amino acids. The CDR3 coding sequence is TGTGCCAGCAGCACCGAGCTGGGCACAGATACGCAGTATTTT. Residues: CASSTELGTDTQYF. Full variable domain (rest looked up from reference TRBV7-8 and TRBJ2-3): GAGVSQSPRYKVAKRGQDVALRCDPISGHVSLFWYQQALGQGPEFLTYFQNEAQLDKSGLPSDRFFAERPEGSVSTLKIQRTQQEDSAVYLCASSTELGTDTQYFGPGTRLTVL.

This clonotype was seen more than once but under ten times. The chain has TRBV11-2 and TRBJ2-5; 9 nucleotides align to TRBD1. This CDR3 has 14 amino acids. The ends lost 5 bases at V and 5 bases at J; junction bases unmatched: 6. Germline loops: CDR1 SGHAT, CDR2 FQNNGV. The CDR3 is CASSPGQGLETQYF. The DNA of the CDR3 is TGTGCCAGCAGCCCTGGACAGGGGCTGGAGACCCAGTACTTC.

The chain couples TRBV27 to TRBJ2-5, with no clear D. Germline V CDR1 and CDR2: MNHEY, SMNVEV (reference sequence). Trimming pared 1 base from V and 0 bases from J, leaving 3 bases between. The CDR3 totals 13 residues. CDR3 DNA: TGTGCCAGCAGTTTATTCAACCAAGAGACCCAGTACTTC. It yields the protein CASSLFNQETQYF.

The V gene is TRBV27, the J gene TRBJ1-2; possible D gene TRBD1, 5 bases. Trimming cost V 0 bases and J 5 bases, with 13 bases left between them. Germline assignment: CDR1 MNHEY and CDR2 SMNVEV (reference sequence). The CDR3 has 15 amino acids. CDR3 residues: CASSLSHGAAYGYTF. CDR3 DNA sequence: TGTGCCAGCAGTTTATCTCACGGGGCTGCATATGGCTACACCTTC.

In its sample, this clonotype was seen a few times. The gene calls are TRBV19 and TRBJ2-7, with TRBD2 matching 8 bases. This CDR3 has 15 residues. With 6 bases clipped from V and 2 bases from J, the junction kept 9 bases outside the gene matches. Germline assignment: CDR1 LNHDA and CDR2 SQIVND (reference sequence). CDR3 residues: CASRNAGTSAYEQYF. The DNA for the CDR3 is TGTGCCAGTAGAAACGCCGGGACTAGTGCCTACGAGCAGTACTTC.

This clonotype appeared a few times. V gene TRBV24-1 combines with J gene TRBJ2-1, with D possibly TRBD1 on 5 matching bases. The CDR3 contains 13 residues. V was cut by 4 bases and J by 3 bases, with 6 bases left in between. CDR1 and CDR2 from the germline V gene are KGHDR and SFDVKD. CDR3 DNA sequence: TGTGCCACCAGTGAAGACAGCTACAATGAGCAGTTCTTC. It specifies CATSEDSYNEQFF.

The chain employs TRBV7-9 and TRBJ2-7, with D possibly TRBD1 on 5 matching bases. CDR3 length: 12 amino acids. The germline V gene has CDR1 SEHNR and CDR2 FQNEAQ (reference sequence). The ends were cut back, 5 bases at V and 7 bases at J, with 12 bases in the middle. The CDR3 DNA reads as TGTGCCAGCAGCACAGCGAACAGGGAGCAGTACTTC. Translating it yields CASSTANREQYF.

This clonotype was recorded at least ten times. In nucleotides, the CDR3 is TGTGCCAGCAGCTTAGAGCGGTCTTCTGGCTACACCTTC. Translated, it gives CASSLERSSGYTF. The chain is built from TRBV7-9 and TRBJ1-2; D not resolved. Per germline, CDR1 SEHNR and CDR2 FQNEAQ (reference sequence). CDR3 size: 13 residues. V was cut by 1 base and J by 7 bases, with 10 bases left in between.

This clonotype was counted many times. This rearrangement joins TRBV20-1 to TRBJ2-1; 7 bases are a match to TRBD2. The length of the CDR3 is 17 residues. From germline, CDR1 is DFQATT and CDR2 SNEGSKA (reference sequence). With 4 bases clipped from V and 5 bases from J, the junction kept 17 bases outside the gene matches. The CDR3 reads CSATGLAANTANNEQFF. In DNA form, the CDR3 reads TGCAGTGCTACAGGTCTAGCGGCAAATACGGCAAACAATGAGCAGTTCTTC.

This clonotype turned up a few times. V and J are TRBV28 and TRBJ2-4; 8 bases agree with TRBD1. Germline assignment: CDR1 MDHEN and CDR2 SYDVKM. There are 16 residues in the CDR3. The V gene end was trimmed by 5 bases and the J gene end by 0 bases; junction bases not matched to a gene: 6. CDR3 in amino acids: CASSPWTGLAKNIQYF. CDR3 bases: TGTGCCAGCAGTCCTTGGACAGGGCTAGCCAAAAACATTCAGTACTTC. Supplemented by reference TRBV28 and TRBJ2-4, the full variable domain reads DVKVTQSSRYLVKRTGEKVFLECVQDMDHENMFWYRQDPGLGLRLIYFSYDVKMKEKGDIPEGYSVSREKKERFSLILESASTNQTSMYLCASSPWTGLAKNIQYFGAGTRLSVL.

This clonotype has more than one count but fewer than ten. This rearrangement joins TRBV20-1 to TRBJ2-5, with 8 bases fitting TRBD2. V trimming: 3 bases; J trimming: 7 bases; junction bases outside the gene matches: 4. CDR1 is DFQATT and CDR2 is SNEGSKA in the germline V gene (reference sequence). This CDR3 region has 12 residues. Here the CDR3 reads CSASGRGGTQYF. In DNA form, the CDR3 reads TGCAGTGCTAGCGGGAGGGGAGGGACCCAGTACTTC.

V and J are TRBV20-1 and TRBJ2-7, with D maybe TRBD2 (5 bases). Trimming stripped 3 bases from V and 7 bases from J, with 25 bases between. The CDR3 contains 16 residues. CDR1 and CDR2 from the germline V gene are DFQATT and SNEGSKA (reference sequence). The CDR3 region is CSAREPGRQYSGEQYF. The CDR3 DNA sequence: TGCAGTGCTAGGGAACCGGGCCGGCAATACTCGGGAGAGCAGTACTTC.

CDR3 sequence: CSASPDGISNQPQHF. In DNA form, the CDR3 reads TGCAGTGCTAGCCCCGACGGAATTAGCAATCAGCCCCAGCATTTT. V is TRBV20-1 and J is TRBJ1-5; the D is unclear. CDR1 and CDR2 (germline): DFQATT, SNEGSKA (reference sequence). V lost 3 bases to trimming and J lost 0 bases, with 12 bases between them. This CDR3 spans 15 amino acids.